This is a list of T cell receptor beta chains from one sample in a study of OX40 agonist ivuxolimab in advanced cancers. TCRdb keeps only in-frame clones here, not all; method: immunoSEQ multiplex PCR. The sample holds tens of thousands of clones; 70% to 90% are singletons and the top ten take 7.4%. The sample was CD4+ or CD8+ T cells sorted from blood, taken in a trial of the OX40 agonist ivuxolimab. These receptors originate from an adult with an advanced solid tumor such as melanoma, head and neck, liver or kidney cancer. Each CDR3 is given with its conserved first and last residue. Each record gives: J gene, D gene, CDR3 length, V gene, clone size, CDR3 protein, CDR3 DNA. The D gene is left open where the match is weak. Clone sizes are given selectively: once, few, many, or a class where the clone is expanded.

J gene: TRBJ2-7
D gene: TRBD2
CDR3 length: 18
V gene: TRBV25-1
clone size: NA
CDR3 protein: CASSESPGLAGDPYEQYF
CDR3 DNA: TGTGCCAGCAGTGAATCCCCGGGACTAGCGGGAGACCCCTACGAGCAGTACTTC

J gene: TRBJ2-7
D gene: NA
CDR3 length: 16
V gene: TRBV11-2
clone size: NA
CDR3 protein: CASSLSYLDRTYEQYF
CDR3 DNA: TGTGCCAGCAGCTTATCCTACCTGGACAGAACCTACGAGCAGTACTTC

J gene: TRBJ2-1
D gene: TRBD2
CDR3 length: 20
V gene: TRBV11-3
clone size: NA
CDR3 protein: CASSQPLTSGRVPFNNEQFF
CDR3 DNA: TGTGCCAGCAGCCAACCCCTGACTAGCGGGAGGGTCCCTTTTAACAATGAGCAGTTCTTC

J gene: TRBJ2-7
D gene: TRBD2
CDR3 length: 14
V gene: TRBV2
clone size: NA
CDR3 protein: CATTWGSGNYEQYF
CDR3 DNA: TGTGCCACCACGTGGGGTAGCGGGAACTACGAGCAGTACTTC

J gene: TRBJ2-7
D gene: TRBD2
CDR3 length: 15
V gene: TRBV7-2
clone size: NA
CDR3 protein: CASSQDSASGYEQYF
CDR3 DNA: TGTGCCAGCAGCCAAGATTCCGCTAGCGGCTACGAGCAGTACTTC

J gene: TRBJ2-7
D gene: NA
CDR3 length: 14
V gene: TRBV9
clone size: NA
CDR3 protein: CASSVGVQEREQYF
CDR3 DNA: TGTGCCAGCAGCGTAGGAGTTCAGGAGAGGGAGCAGTACTTC

J gene: TRBJ2-1
D gene: TRBD2
CDR3 length: 16
V gene: TRBV11-1
clone size: NA
CDR3 protein: CASSFSRENSYNEQFF
CDR3 DNA: TGTGCCAGCAGCTTTTCGCGGGAGAACTCCTACAATGAGCAGTTCTTC

J gene: TRBJ1-1
D gene: NA
CDR3 length: 12
V gene: TRBV28
clone size: NA
CDR3 protein: CASRFIYTEAFF
CDR3 DNA: TGTGCCAGCAGATTCATTTACACTGAAGCTTTCTTT

J gene: TRBJ2-1
D gene: NA
CDR3 length: 16
V gene: TRBV6-1
clone size: NA
CDR3 protein: CASSEARRGVHNEQFF
CDR3 DNA: TGTGCCAGCAGTGAAGCGCGCAGGGGAGTCCACAATGAGCAGTTCTTC

J gene: TRBJ2-3
D gene: NA
CDR3 length: 16
V gene: TRBV7-3
clone size: few
CDR3 protein: CASSQQWGASTDTQYF
CDR3 DNA: TGTGCCAGCAGTCAACAGTGGGGGGCGAGCACAGATACGCAGTATTTT

J gene: TRBJ2-5
D gene: NA
CDR3 length: 14
V gene: TRBV18
clone size: NA
CDR3 protein: CASSLARERETQYF
CDR3 DNA: TGTGCCAGCTCGCTAGCGAGAGAGAGAGAGACCCAGTACTTC

J gene: TRBJ2-7
D gene: TRBD2
CDR3 length: 14
V gene: TRBV7-9
clone size: NA
CDR3 protein: CASGGREGLYEQYF
CDR3 DNA: TGTGCCAGCGGCGGGCGGGAGGGCCTCTACGAGCAGTACTTC

J gene: TRBJ2-7
D gene: TRBD2
CDR3 length: 14
V gene: TRBV19
clone size: NA
CDR3 protein: CASSIAAGVYEQYF
CDR3 DNA: TGTGCCAGTAGTATCGCGGCGGGAGTATACGAGCAGTACTTC

J gene: TRBJ2-7
D gene: TRBD2
CDR3 length: 14
V gene: TRBV5-8
clone size: NA
CDR3 protein: CASSFGSGRALLYF
CDR3 DNA: TGTGCCAGCAGCTTTGGTAGCGGGAGGGCCCTGTTGTACTTC

J gene: TRBJ2-7
D gene: TRBD2
CDR3 length: 16
V gene: TRBV28
clone size: NA
CDR3 protein: CASSFTAASGSYEQYF
CDR3 DNA: TGTGCCAGCAGTTTTACTGCCGCTAGCGGGAGTTACGAGCAGTACTTC

J gene: TRBJ1-1
D gene: NA
CDR3 length: 13
V gene: TRBV5-1
clone size: NA
CDR3 protein: CASSVDLNTEAFF
CDR3 DNA: TGCGCCAGCAGCGTAGACTTGAACACTGAAGCTTTCTTT

J gene: TRBJ2-5
D gene: NA
CDR3 length: 12
V gene: TRBV11-3
clone size: NA
CDR3 protein: CASSRQMGEQYF
CDR3 DNA: TGTGCCAGCAGCAGACAGATGGGGGAGCAGTACTTC

J gene: TRBJ1-2
D gene: TRBD1
CDR3 length: 14
V gene: TRBV11-2
clone size: NA
CDR3 protein: CASSSYRGDYGYTF
CDR3 DNA: TGTGCCAGCAGCTCCTACAGGGGAGACTATGGCTACACCTTC

J gene: TRBJ1-5
D gene: TRBD1
CDR3 length: 16
V gene: TRBV4-1
clone size: NA
CDR3 protein: CASSQGQGGGNQPQHF
CDR3 DNA: TGCGCCAGCAGCCAAGGACAGGGCGGGGGCAATCAGCCCCAGCATTTT

J gene: TRBJ1-4
D gene: TRBD1
CDR3 length: 15
V gene: TRBV28
clone size: NA
CDR3 protein: CASSLFTGGIEKLFF
CDR3 DNA: TGTGCCAGCAGTTTGTTTACAGGGGGAATTGAAAAACTGTTTTTT

J gene: TRBJ2-7
D gene: TRBD2
CDR3 length: 16
V gene: TRBV6-6
clone size: NA
CDR3 protein: CASSAGLAGPFYEQYF
CDR3 DNA: TGTGCCAGCAGTGCCGGACTAGCGGGACCTTTCTACGAGCAGTACTTC

J gene: TRBJ2-3
D gene: TRBD2
CDR3 length: 17
V gene: TRBV18
clone size: NA
CDR3 protein: CASSRTTSGRASDTQYF
CDR3 DNA: TGTGCCAGCTCACGGACGACTAGCGGGAGGGCCTCAGATACGCAGTATTTT

J gene: TRBJ2-7
D gene: NA
CDR3 length: 15
V gene: TRBV4-1
clone size: NA
CDR3 protein: CASSQEHGNSYEQYF
CDR3 DNA: TGCGCCAGCAGCCAAGAACACGGGAACTCCTACGAGCAGTACTTC

J gene: TRBJ1-1
D gene: NA
CDR3 length: 11
V gene: TRBV27
clone size: once
CDR3 protein: CASSLGTEAFF
CDR3 DNA: TGTGCCAGCAGTTTAGGGACAGAAGCTTTCTTT

J gene: TRBJ2-7
D gene: TRBD2
CDR3 length: 14
V gene: TRBV13
clone size: NA
CDR3 protein: CASSLGRGGYEQYF
CDR3 DNA: TGTGCCAGCAGCTTAGGCCGGGGGGGTTACGAGCAGTACTTC

J gene: TRBJ2-7
D gene: TRBD2
CDR3 length: 16
V gene: TRBV7-3
clone size: NA
CDR3 protein: CASSQKAGGLSYEQYF
CDR3 DNA: TGTGCCAGCAGCCAAAAAGCGGGAGGGCTCTCCTACGAGCAGTACTTC

J gene: TRBJ2-2
D gene: NA
CDR3 length: 14
V gene: TRBV7-3
clone size: NA
CDR3 protein: CASSPTGTAGELFF
CDR3 DNA: TGTGCCAGCAGCCCCACAGGGACGGCCGGGGAGCTGTTTTTT

J gene: TRBJ2-4
D gene: TRBD2
CDR3 length: 15
V gene: TRBV6-4
clone size: NA
CDR3 protein: CASSPTSGSANIQYF
CDR3 DNA: TGTGCCAGCAGCCCCACTAGCGGGAGTGCGAACATTCAGTACTTC

J gene: TRBJ2-7
D gene: TRBD2
CDR3 length: 16
V gene: TRBV4-1
clone size: NA
CDR3 protein: CASSQDLVGGPDEQYF
CDR3 DNA: TGCGCCAGCAGCCAAGATTTGGTGGGAGGGCCAGACGAGCAGTACTTC

J gene: TRBJ2-1
D gene: NA
CDR3 length: 13
V gene: TRBV15
clone size: NA
CDR3 protein: CATSSPPIPEQFF
CDR3 DNA: TGTGCCACCAGCAGTCCCCCAATTCCTGAGCAGTTCTTC

J gene: TRBJ2-2
D gene: NA
CDR3 length: 12
V gene: TRBV9
clone size: NA
CDR3 protein: CASSTSTGELFF
CDR3 DNA: TGTGCCAGCAGCACCAGCACCGGGGAGCTGTTTTTT

J gene: TRBJ1-1
D gene: NA
CDR3 length: 12
V gene: TRBV19
clone size: once
CDR3 protein: CASRGGSTEAFF
CDR3 DNA: TGTGCCAGTAGAGGGGGGAGCACTGAAGCTTTCTTT

J gene: TRBJ2-7
D gene: TRBD1
CDR3 length: 15
V gene: TRBV11-2
clone size: NA
CDR3 protein: CASSLGWDRGAEQYF
CDR3 DNA: TGTGCCAGCAGCTTAGGATGGGACAGGGGGGCCGAGCAGTACTTC

J gene: TRBJ2-7
D gene: TRBD2
CDR3 length: 15
V gene: TRBV28
clone size: NA
CDR3 protein: CASSLGAGGLYEQYF
CDR3 DNA: TGTGCCAGCAGTTTAGGGGCGGGAGGATTGTACGAGCAGTACTTC

J gene: TRBJ2-5
D gene: TRBD2
CDR3 length: 15
V gene: TRBV11-2
clone size: NA
CDR3 protein: CASSLVAGGSETQYF
CDR3 DNA: TGTGCCAGCAGCTTAGTAGCGGGAGGATCAGAGACCCAGTACTTC

J gene: TRBJ2-5
D gene: NA
CDR3 length: 14
V gene: TRBV4-1
clone size: NA
CDR3 protein: CASREGKGRETQYF
CDR3 DNA: TGCGCCAGCAGGGAGGGGAAGGGGCGGGAGACCCAGTACTTC

J gene: TRBJ2-7
D gene: NA
CDR3 length: 12
V gene: TRBV29-1
clone size: NA
CDR3 protein: CSVEQGEDEQYF
CDR3 DNA: TGCAGCGTTGAACAGGGGGAGGACGAGCAGTACTTC

J gene: TRBJ1-1
D gene: NA
CDR3 length: 15
V gene: TRBV15
clone size: NA
CDR3 protein: CATSRDRGQGTEAFF
CDR3 DNA: TGTGCCACCAGCAGAGATCGGGGGCAGGGCACTGAAGCTTTCTTT

J gene: TRBJ1-2
D gene: NA
CDR3 length: 15
V gene: TRBV6-1
clone size: NA
CDR3 protein: CASSEVETPNYGYTF
CDR3 DNA: TGTGCCAGCAGTGAAGTGGAGACTCCTAACTATGGCTACACCTTC

J gene: TRBJ1-5
D gene: NA
CDR3 length: 14
V gene: TRBV30
clone size: NA
CDR3 protein: CAWSVWRSNQPQHF
CDR3 DNA: TGTGCCTGGAGTGTATGGAGGAGCAATCAGCCCCAGCATTTT

J gene: TRBJ2-7
D gene: NA
CDR3 length: 13
V gene: TRBV11-2
clone size: NA
CDR3 protein: CASSFSDTYEQYF
CDR3 DNA: TGTGCCAGCAGCTTTAGTGACACCTACGAGCAGTACTTC

J gene: TRBJ1-1
D gene: NA
CDR3 length: 14
V gene: TRBV5-6
clone size: NA
CDR3 protein: CASSSRAANTEAFF
CDR3 DNA: TGTGCCAGCAGCTCAAGGGCCGCTAACACTGAAGCTTTCTTT

J gene: TRBJ2-1
D gene: NA
CDR3 length: 15
V gene: TRBV7-2
clone size: NA
CDR3 protein: CASSFPSGEGREQFF
CDR3 DNA: TGTGCCAGCAGCTTCCCCTCAGGGGAGGGCCGTGAGCAGTTCTTC

J gene: TRBJ2-1
D gene: TRBD2
CDR3 length: 15
V gene: TRBV6-1
clone size: few
CDR3 protein: CASSVLAGETNEQFF
CDR3 DNA: TGTGCCAGCAGTGTACTAGCGGGAGAAACGAATGAGCAGTTCTTC

J gene: TRBJ2-4
D gene: NA
CDR3 length: 14
V gene: TRBV11-3
clone size: NA
CDR3 protein: CASSAGLAKNIQYF
CDR3 DNA: TGTGCCAGCAGCGCAGGGCTAGCCAAAAACATTCAGTACTTC

J gene: TRBJ2-4
D gene: TRBD1
CDR3 length: 13
V gene: TRBV28
clone size: NA
CDR3 protein: CASVRQGKNIQYF
CDR3 DNA: TGTGCCAGCGTTCGACAGGGGAAAAACATTCAGTACTTC

J gene: TRBJ1-4
D gene: NA
CDR3 length: 17
V gene: TRBV7-6
clone size: NA
CDR3 protein: CASSPLLRQTPNEKLFF
CDR3 DNA: TGTGCCAGCAGCCCCCTCCTGCGGCAGACTCCTAATGAAAAACTGTTTTTT

J gene: TRBJ2-2
D gene: NA
CDR3 length: 14
V gene: TRBV6-1
clone size: NA
CDR3 protein: CASPGTQNTGELFF
CDR3 DNA: TGTGCCAGCCCCGGGACACAGAACACCGGGGAGCTGTTTTTT

J gene: TRBJ2-5
D gene: TRBD2
CDR3 length: 15
V gene: TRBV2
clone size: NA
CDR3 protein: CASRTSGARGETQYF
CDR3 DNA: TGTGCCAGCAGGACTAGCGGGGCCCGGGGAGAGACCCAGTACTTC

J gene: TRBJ1-1
D gene: NA
CDR3 length: 15
V gene: TRBV9
clone size: NA
CDR3 protein: CASSGRRTENTEAFF
CDR3 DNA: TGTGCCAGCAGCGGCCGGCGGACAGAGAACACTGAAGCTTTCTTT

J gene: TRBJ2-5
D gene: TRBD1
CDR3 length: 15
V gene: TRBV9
clone size: NA
CDR3 protein: CASSADTGARETQYF
CDR3 DNA: TGTGCCAGCAGTGCTGATACAGGGGCCAGGGAGACCCAGTACTTC

J gene: TRBJ2-3
D gene: NA
CDR3 length: 16
V gene: TRBV9
clone size: NA
CDR3 protein: CASSVVSGLGEDTQYF
CDR3 DNA: TGTGCCAGCAGCGTAGTCTCGGGACTGGGAGAAGATACGCAGTATTTT

J gene: TRBJ1-1
D gene: NA
CDR3 length: 16
V gene: TRBV7-6
clone size: NA
CDR3 protein: CASSDTEPAVNTEAFF
CDR3 DNA: TGTGCCAGCAGCGACACCGAGCCGGCGGTGAACACTGAAGCTTTCTTT

J gene: TRBJ2-3
D gene: TRBD1
CDR3 length: 14
V gene: TRBV4-1
clone size: NA
CDR3 protein: CASSQEGGVDTQYF
CDR3 DNA: TGCGCCAGCAGCCAAGAAGGGGGCGTAGATACGCAGTATTTT

J gene: TRBJ2-3
D gene: NA
CDR3 length: 16
V gene: TRBV6-1
clone size: NA
CDR3 protein: CASSGLSVLTPDTQYF
CDR3 DNA: TGTGCCAGCAGTGGACTCTCCGTCCTCACCCCAGATACGCAGTATTTT

J gene: TRBJ2-3
D gene: TRBD2
CDR3 length: 15
V gene: TRBV10-3
clone size: NA
CDR3 protein: CAISESGLAGDTQYF
CDR3 DNA: TGTGCCATCAGTGAGTCGGGACTAGCGGGAGATACGCAGTATTTT

J gene: TRBJ2-1
D gene: NA
CDR3 length: 17
V gene: TRBV4-1
clone size: few
CDR3 protein: CASSQDPTPLTNNEQFF
CDR3 DNA: TGCGCCAGCAGCCAAGATCCCACCCCCTTAACGAACAATGAGCAGTTCTTC

J gene: TRBJ2-1
D gene: TRBD2
CDR3 length: 17
V gene: TRBV7-8
clone size: once
CDR3 protein: CASSSRPGTSFENEQFF
CDR3 DNA: TGTGCCAGCAGCTCGCGACCCGGGACTAGTTTCGAAAATGAGCAGTTCTTC

J gene: TRBJ2-7
D gene: TRBD1
CDR3 length: 16
V gene: TRBV6-6
clone size: NA
CDR3 protein: CASSYPLGQDSYEQYF
CDR3 DNA: TGTGCCAGCAGTTACCCCCTGGGACAGGACTCCTACGAGCAGTACTTC